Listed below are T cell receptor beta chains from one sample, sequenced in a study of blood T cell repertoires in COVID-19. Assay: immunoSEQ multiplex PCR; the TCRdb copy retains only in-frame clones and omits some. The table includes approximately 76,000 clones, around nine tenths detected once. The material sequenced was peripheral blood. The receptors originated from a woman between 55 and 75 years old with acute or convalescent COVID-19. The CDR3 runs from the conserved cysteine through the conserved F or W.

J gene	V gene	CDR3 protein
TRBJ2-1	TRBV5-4	CASSSRLVTEDEQFF
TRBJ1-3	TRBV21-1	CASSKPPTRFSGNTIYF
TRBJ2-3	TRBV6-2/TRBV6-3	CASSYSPGAVNSDTQYF
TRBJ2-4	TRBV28	CASNSGVVKNIQYF
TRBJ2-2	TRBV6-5	CASSYHRGGGELFF
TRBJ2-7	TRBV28	CASSPPFGEEQYF
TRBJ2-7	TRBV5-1	CASSLGQDYEQYF
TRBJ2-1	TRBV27	CASSFGLAGAPYNEQFF
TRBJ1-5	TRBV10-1	CASSEPTRPKDRRYQPQHF
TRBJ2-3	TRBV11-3	CASSRQGGTDTQYF
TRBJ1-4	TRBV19	CASSIRQGGEKLFF
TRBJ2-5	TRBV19	CASSTTRQETQYF
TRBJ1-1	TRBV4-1	CASSPTGTPEAFF
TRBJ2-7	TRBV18	CASSPGAGGLGEQYF
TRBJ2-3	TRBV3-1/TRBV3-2	CASSPDRAGNTDTQYF
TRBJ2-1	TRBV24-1	CATRPDGSSYNEQFF
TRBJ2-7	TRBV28	CASRFSSTYEQYF
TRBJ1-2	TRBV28	CASTLGDNNYGYTF
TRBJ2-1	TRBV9	CASSRQGVNEQFF
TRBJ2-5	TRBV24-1	CATSDRTNQETQYF
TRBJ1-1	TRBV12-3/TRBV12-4	CASREGAAPEAFF
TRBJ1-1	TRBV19	CASSSWTGGTEAFF
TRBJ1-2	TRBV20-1	CSATGDYGYTF
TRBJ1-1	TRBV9	CASSVDRDTEAFF
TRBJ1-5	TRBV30	CAWTGGHGQPQHF
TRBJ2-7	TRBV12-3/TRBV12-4	CASSFGGTYEQYF
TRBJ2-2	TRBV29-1	CSASGEGQTGELFF
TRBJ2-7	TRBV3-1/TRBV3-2	CASSQFLDDYEQYF
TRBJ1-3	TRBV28	CASSPLAWGNTIYF
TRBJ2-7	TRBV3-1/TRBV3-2	CASSQAGIEQYF
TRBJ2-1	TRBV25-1	CASSDSGLGQNNEQFF
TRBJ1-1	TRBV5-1	CATRTGANTEAFF
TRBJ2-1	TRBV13	CASSAGQGSSYNEQFF
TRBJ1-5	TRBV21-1	CASSMTGGYQPQHF
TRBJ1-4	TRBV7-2	CASSLSSGFEKLFF
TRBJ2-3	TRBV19	CASRGGASGAADTQYF
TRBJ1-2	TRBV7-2	CASSPQGAQEWYTF
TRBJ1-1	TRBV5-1	CASSLEGTVLAFF
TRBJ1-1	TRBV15	CATSAGNTEAFF
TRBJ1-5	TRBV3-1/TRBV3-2	CASSHTAESNQPQHF
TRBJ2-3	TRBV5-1	CASSYLEQGEDTQYF
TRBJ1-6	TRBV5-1	CASSTGQMNSPLHF
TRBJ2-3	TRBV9	CASSADRDRHQYF
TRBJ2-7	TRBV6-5	CASTQPGQGFYEQYF
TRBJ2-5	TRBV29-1	CSVKRVGETQYF
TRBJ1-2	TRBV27	CASSPTGFYGYTF
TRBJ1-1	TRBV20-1	CSASSGRRTEAFF
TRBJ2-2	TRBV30	CAWRFRGLDTGELFF
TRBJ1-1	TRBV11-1	CASSHAGTEAFF
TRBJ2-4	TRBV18	CASSTGGIQYF
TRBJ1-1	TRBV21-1	CASSSRDRGPGTEAFF
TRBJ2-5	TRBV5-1	CASSFSAGLGETQYF
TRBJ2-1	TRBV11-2	CASSLGMAGAYNEQFF
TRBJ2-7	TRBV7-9	CASSLGAGPYEQYF
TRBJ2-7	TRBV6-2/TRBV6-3	CASSYLGQGYEQYF
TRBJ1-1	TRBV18	CASSPQGEDTEAFF
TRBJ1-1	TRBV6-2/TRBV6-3	CASSNQARGAFF